This T cell receptor (beta chain) came from a study of cytomegalovirus exposure and HLA in healthy donors listed by TCRdb under 2017. Background for the entire study: A later analysis indicated that the 95 to 150 validation repertoires were generated on the platform also employed for the 650 to 850 repertoires of the first cohort. The study was designed to test whether signatures of past pathogen exposure could be identified by cataloging public T cell receptors. In addition to the first cohort of 650 to 800 subjects, a separate validation cohort of approximately 130 different subjects was used. To predict cytomegalovirus infection status, the study combined high-throughput TCR immunosequencing, statistical association of individual TCRs with disease status, and machine learning. Overall study outcomes, separate from this receptor: In the study, approximately 160 TCR beta chains were listed as associated with cytomegalovirus. A later analysis found that TCRs clustered in the first cohort also tended to co-occur in the roughly 110 validation repertoires, with 90% to 95% of cluster scores above 0. Most TCR sequences were observed very rarely across donors, whereas some public TCRs were present in many individuals. The authors suggested that the approach could potentially be generalized to other disease states and immunological phenotypes. Cytomegalovirus status was reported to be diagnosed by the classifier with high specificity and sensitivity in both the original and validation cohorts. A few of the identified cytomegalovirus-associated TCR beta chains were confirmed in vitro to be specific for cytomegalovirus antigens. A later analysis lacked HLA typing for the validation cohort, so it scored co-occurrence in that cohort across all 110 or so repertoires.

Its CDR3 holds 16 amino acids, cysteine through phenylalanine. Only the CDR3 DNA stays, 48 bases, in frame from base 1. The CDR1 and CDR2 encoded by the germline V gene are SGHTA and FQGTGA. A distance of 18 bases separates the germline ends of V and J, which lose 5 bases and 4 bases respectively. As concerns this clone: No antigen is known for it. No base-level quality is on record; no much larger clone is a single base apart.

Libraries were constructed by the immunoSEQ multiplex PCR assay. In the original analysis: To diagnose cytomegalovirus status from the catalog of TCR beta chain sequences, a statistical classification framework was built. TCRdb retrieved this table from immuneACCESS and kept in-frame rearrangements only. Not all clones are present; in checked studies, unresolved V genes account for under half, and no reason is known for the remainder. From that table come the V and J calls and clone size; the DNA was used to work out D and trimming. The sample table contains tens of thousands of clones; only one count was recorded for roughly 94% of them. About 0.6% of the sample lies in the top ten. Donors formed part of the validation cohort, which comprised 95 to 150 subjects and was distinct from the first cohort of roughly 600 subjects.

Source material: PBMCs. This clonotype was sampled from a woman aged 18-29 years in good health and CMV-seronegative. The sequence is built from TRBV7-3 and TRBJ2-1; the D gene is perhaps TRBD1, on 6 matching bases. The DNA is TGTGCCAGCAGCCCTGCCGGACAGAATTTTTACAATGAGCAGTTCTTC. Translated, it reads CASSPAGQNFYNEQFF.